This TCR beta chain is from a study of blood T cells in healthy people across ages. The study drew donors from healthy Caucasian individuals in Russia aged about 6 to 90. Donors gave 8 to 10 milliliters of peripheral blood apiece. Per sample, no less than 5.5 micrograms of total RNA were extracted. Study results and caveats: As age increased, TCR beta diversity per million T cells fell in a roughly linear fashion.

The length of the CDR3 is 14 residues. Trimming shortened V by 2 bases and J by 5 bases, and 10 bases separated the two germline ends. Germline V gene data show CDR1 as SGHTA and CDR2 as FQGNSA. For the second PCR, which ran for roughly 6 to 11 cycles, a sample-barcoded 5' primer and a J-beta primer mix were used. TCRdb fed the 5' RACE reads into MiXCR, producing one record per CDR3 protein. Of more than 1 million distinct CDR3 sequences listed, more than 35% are singletons. Comment on this clonotype: Its antigen is unknown.

The rearrangement links TRBV7-2 to TRBJ2-1; perhaps D is TRBD1 or TRBD2 (5 bases each). The TCR comes from an older woman in good health. The sample taken for sequencing was blood. This chain's CDR3 is CASSLTRGNNEQFF. The DNA of the CDR3 is TGTGCCAGCAGCTTAACGAGGGGAAACAATGAGCAGTTCTTC. The variable domain in full, with the rest retrieved from reference TRBV7-2 and TRBJ2-1, is GAGVSQSPSNKVTEKGKDVELRCDPISGHTALYWYRQSLGQGLEFLIYFQGNSAPDKSGLPSDRFSAERTGGSVSTLTIQRTQQEDSAVYLCASSLTRGNNEQFFGPGTRLTVL.